This TCR beta chain originates from a study of CD8+CD57+ T cells in acquired aplastic anemia. Study-level background: When averaged, DNA from sorted CD4+ and CD8+ cells came to around 3.1 ug. Study-level findings and limits: Comparison of patients with controls identified about 27 shared CD8+ CDR3 sequences.

This clonotype was counted at least ten times. Its antigen is still unknown. The template for TCR beta VDJ and CDR3 sequence profiling was genomic DNA. TCRdb redid the calling of the reads with MiXCR, one entry per CDR3 protein. The repertoire holds under 200,000 distinct CDR3 sequences, with approximately 48% as singletons. Patients included in sequencing had previously demonstrated CD8+CD57+ cell expansion by flow cytometry. Every patient was diagnosed with severe acquired aplastic anemia. Untreated patients provided the blood samples, with no therapy given before sampling. Germline CDR1 is SQVTM and CDR2 is ANQGSEA. The CDR3 runs to 10 residues. V lost 7 bases, J lost 5 bases, and 8 bases lay in between.

The chain recombines TRBV29-1 with TRBJ1-1, with D uncertain. The sequence was obtained from a human donor with aplastic anemia. Material for sequencing was sorted CD4+, CD8+, or CD8+CD57+ T cells (not recorded which) from PBMCs. CDR3: CSAPGTEAFF. The DNA for the CDR3 is TGCAGCGCACCGGGAACTGAAGCTTTCTTT.